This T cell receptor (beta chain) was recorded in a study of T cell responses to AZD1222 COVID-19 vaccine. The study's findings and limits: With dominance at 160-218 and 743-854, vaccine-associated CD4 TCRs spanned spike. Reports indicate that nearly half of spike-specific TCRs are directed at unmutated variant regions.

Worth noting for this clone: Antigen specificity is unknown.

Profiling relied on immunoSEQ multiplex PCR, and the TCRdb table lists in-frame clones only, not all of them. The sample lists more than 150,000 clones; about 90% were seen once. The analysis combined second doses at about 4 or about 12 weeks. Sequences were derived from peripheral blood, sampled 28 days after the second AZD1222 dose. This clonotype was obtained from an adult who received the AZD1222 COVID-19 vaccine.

The CDR3 DNA reads as TGTGCCAGCAGCTTAGATTTAGTTGGAGAGCAGTTCTTC. As protein: CASSLDLVGEQFF. The V gene is TRBV11-3, the J gene TRBJ2-1; D is ambiguous. The CDR3 runs 13 residues. Trimming removed 0 bases at V and 10 bases at J, with 10 bases between. The germline V gene has CDR1 SGHNT and CDR2 YENEEA.